Below, 4 T cell receptor beta chains from the same sample are listed, as sequenced in a study of blood T cell repertoires in COVID-19. Clones were sequenced by immunoSEQ multiplex PCR, and TCRdb holds only the in-frame ones, with some missing. The profile shows over 300,000 clones, roughly 90% of them singletons. Sequences were obtained from peripheral blood. Receptors originate from a man younger than 35 who had recovered from COVID-19.

The J gene is TRBJ1-3, the V gene TRBV6-5; D is unresolved. Germline CDR1 is MNHEY and CDR2 is SVGAGI. V was shortened by 4 bases and J by 4 bases, with 8 bases between the two germline ends. The CDR3 length is 13 residues. The CDR3: CASSSPEGNTIYF. Here the CDR3 DNA reads TGTGCCAGCAGTTCCCCCGAGGGAAACACCATATATTTT.

The chain employs TRBV14 and TRBJ1-3; D not resolved. Trimming removed 2 bases from V and 4 bases from J, with 3 bases in between. This CDR3 is built from 12 residues. Germline CDR1 and CDR2: SGHDN and FVKESK. CDR3 DNA: TGTGCCAGCAGCCAACAAGGAAACACCATATATTTT. Translated, it gives CASSQQGNTIYF.

V and J are TRBV6-5 and TRBJ1-3; no clear D gene. Germline V gives CDR1 MNHEY, CDR2 SVGAGI. The CDR3 runs 14 residues. The ends were cut back, 7 bases at V and 4 bases at J, with 14 bases in the middle. In DNA, the CDR3 is TGTGCCAGCATTTCGTGGCCCGAAGGAAACACCATATATTTT. Its protein product is CASISWPEGNTIYF.

The V and J genes are TRBV7-8 and TRBJ1-5; D is possibly TRBD1 (5 bases). V lost 5 bases and J 6 bases, leaving 14 bases between the germline ends. There are 14 residues in the CDR3. The germline gives CDR1 SGHVS, CDR2 FQNEAQ. The DNA for the CDR3 is TGTGCCAGCAGCCCAGGGAGGAACGGTCAGCCCCAGCATTTT. This sequence encodes CASSPGRNGQPQHF.